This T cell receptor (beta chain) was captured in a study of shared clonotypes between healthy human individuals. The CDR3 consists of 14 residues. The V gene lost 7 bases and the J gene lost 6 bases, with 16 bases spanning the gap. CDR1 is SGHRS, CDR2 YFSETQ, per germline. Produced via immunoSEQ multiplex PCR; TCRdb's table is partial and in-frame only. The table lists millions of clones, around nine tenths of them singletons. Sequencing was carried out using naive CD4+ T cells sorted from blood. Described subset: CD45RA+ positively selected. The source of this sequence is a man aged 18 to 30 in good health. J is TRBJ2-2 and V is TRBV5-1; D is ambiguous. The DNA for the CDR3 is TGCGCCAGCTACTTGGGAACAAAATCCGGGGAGCTGTTTTTT. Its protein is CASYLGTKSGELFF.